This TCR beta chain was sequenced in a study of OX40 agonist ivuxolimab in advanced cancers. The repertoire was sequenced with immunoSEQ multiplex PCR; TCRdb's copy has only in-frame clones and lacks some. The table records about 58,000 clones, 80% to 85% of them present only once. CDR3 length: 14 residues. Sequencing used CD4+ or CD8+ T cells sorted from blood, obtained in a trial of the OX40 agonist ivuxolimab. This clonotype was obtained from an adult with an advanced solid tumor such as melanoma, head and neck, liver or kidney cancer. The chain has TRBV21-1 and TRBJ2-3; the D call of TRBD2 is as the table states it, not checked on the DNA. TRBV21-1 is recorded as a pseudogene. The CDR3 is CASSKIGVADTQYF. CDR3 sequence (DNA): TGTGCCAGCAGCAAAATCGGTGTCGCAGATACGCAGTATTTT.